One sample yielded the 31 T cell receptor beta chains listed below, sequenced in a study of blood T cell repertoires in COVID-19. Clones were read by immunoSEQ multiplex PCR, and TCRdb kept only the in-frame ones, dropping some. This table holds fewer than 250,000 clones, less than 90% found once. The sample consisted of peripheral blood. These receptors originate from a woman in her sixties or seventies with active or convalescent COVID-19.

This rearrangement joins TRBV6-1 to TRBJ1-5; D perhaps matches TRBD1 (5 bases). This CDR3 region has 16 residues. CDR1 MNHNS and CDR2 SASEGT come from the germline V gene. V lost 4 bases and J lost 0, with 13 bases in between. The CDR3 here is CASSVDTTYSNQPQHF. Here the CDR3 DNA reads TGTGCCAGCAGTGTGGACACAACATATAGCAATCAGCCCCAGCATTTT.

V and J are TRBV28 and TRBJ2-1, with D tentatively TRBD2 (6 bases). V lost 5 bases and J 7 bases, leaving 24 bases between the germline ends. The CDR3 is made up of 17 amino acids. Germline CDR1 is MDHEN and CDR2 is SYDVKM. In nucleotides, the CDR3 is TGTGCCAGCAGTGACACCCGAGGGAGTCGGGCGGGAAATGAGCAGTTCTTC. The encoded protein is CASSDTRGSRAGNEQFF.

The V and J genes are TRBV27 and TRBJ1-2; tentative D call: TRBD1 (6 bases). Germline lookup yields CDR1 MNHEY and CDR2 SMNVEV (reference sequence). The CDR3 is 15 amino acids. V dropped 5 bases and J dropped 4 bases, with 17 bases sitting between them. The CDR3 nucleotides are TGTGCCAGCAGTCCGAGGACAGAAGGAAGCTATGGCTACACCTTC. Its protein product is CASSPRTEGSYGYTF.

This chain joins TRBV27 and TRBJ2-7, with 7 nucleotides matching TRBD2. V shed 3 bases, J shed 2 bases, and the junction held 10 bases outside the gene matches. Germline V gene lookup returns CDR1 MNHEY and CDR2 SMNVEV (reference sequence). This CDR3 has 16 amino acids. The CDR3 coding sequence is TGTGCCAGCAGTTTTTGGGGAGGGGCGGAAACCTACGAGCAGTACTTC. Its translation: CASSFWGGAETYEQYF.

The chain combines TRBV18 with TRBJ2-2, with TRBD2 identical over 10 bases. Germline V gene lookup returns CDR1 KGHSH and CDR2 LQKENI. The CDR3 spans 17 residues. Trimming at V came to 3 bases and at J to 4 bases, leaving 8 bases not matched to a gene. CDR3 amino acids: CASSPSAGGRITGELFF. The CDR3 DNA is TGTGCCAGCTCACCCTCAGCGGGGGGGCGTATCACCGGGGAGCTGTTTTTT.

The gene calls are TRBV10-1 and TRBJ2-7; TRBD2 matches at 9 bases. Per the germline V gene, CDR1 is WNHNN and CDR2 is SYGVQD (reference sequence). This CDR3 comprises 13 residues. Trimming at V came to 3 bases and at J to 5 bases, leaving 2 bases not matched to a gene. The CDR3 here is CASSEVAGDEQYF. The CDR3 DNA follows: TGCGCCAGCAGTGAAGTAGCGGGAGACGAGCAGTACTTC.

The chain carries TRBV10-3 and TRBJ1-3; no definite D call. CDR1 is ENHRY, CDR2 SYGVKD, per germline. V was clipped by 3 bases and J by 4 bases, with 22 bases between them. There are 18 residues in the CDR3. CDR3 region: CAISDGVDREIRGNTIYF. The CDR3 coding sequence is TGTGCCATCAGTGACGGCGTAGACCGGGAGATACGGGGAAACACCATATATTTT.

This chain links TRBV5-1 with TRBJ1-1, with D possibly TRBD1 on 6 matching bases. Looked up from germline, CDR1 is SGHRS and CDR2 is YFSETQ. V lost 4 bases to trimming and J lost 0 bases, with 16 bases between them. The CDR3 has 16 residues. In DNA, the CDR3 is TGCGCCAGCAGCCAGGGGCCGACTCTGATGAACACTGAAGCTTTCTTT. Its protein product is CASSQGPTLMNTEAFF. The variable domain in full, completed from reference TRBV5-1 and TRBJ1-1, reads KAGVTQTPRYLIKTRGQQVTLSCSPISGHRSVSWYQQTPGQGLQFLFEYFSETQRNKGNFPGRFSGRQFSNSRSEMNVSTLELGDSALYLCASSQGPTLMNTEAFFGQGTRLTVV.

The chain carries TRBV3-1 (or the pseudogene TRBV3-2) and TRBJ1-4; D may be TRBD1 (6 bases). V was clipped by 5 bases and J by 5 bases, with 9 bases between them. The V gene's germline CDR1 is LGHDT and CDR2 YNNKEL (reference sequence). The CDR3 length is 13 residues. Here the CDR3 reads CASSNRENEKLFF. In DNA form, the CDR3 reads TGTGCCAGCAGCAACAGGGAGAATGAAAAACTGTTTTTT.

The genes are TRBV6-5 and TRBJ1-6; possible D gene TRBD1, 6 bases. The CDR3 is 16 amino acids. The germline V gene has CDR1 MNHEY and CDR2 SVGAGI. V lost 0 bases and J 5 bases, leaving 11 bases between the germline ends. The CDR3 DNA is TGTGCCAGCAGTTACTCGATGGGGGCAAATAATTCACCCCTCCACTTT. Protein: CASSYSMGANNSPLHF.

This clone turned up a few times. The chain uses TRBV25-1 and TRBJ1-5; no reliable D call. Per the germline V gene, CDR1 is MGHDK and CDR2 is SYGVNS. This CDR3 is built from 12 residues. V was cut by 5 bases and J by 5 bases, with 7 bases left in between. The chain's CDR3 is CASSMSDQPQHF. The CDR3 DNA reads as TGTGCCAGCAGTATGTCGGATCAGCCCCAGCATTTT.

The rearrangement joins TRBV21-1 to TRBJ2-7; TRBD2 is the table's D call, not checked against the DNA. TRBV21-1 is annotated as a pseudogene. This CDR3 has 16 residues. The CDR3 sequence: CASSKALRGPSYEQYF. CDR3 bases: TGTGCCAGCAGCAAAGCGTTGCGGGGCCCATCCTACGAGCAGTACTTC.

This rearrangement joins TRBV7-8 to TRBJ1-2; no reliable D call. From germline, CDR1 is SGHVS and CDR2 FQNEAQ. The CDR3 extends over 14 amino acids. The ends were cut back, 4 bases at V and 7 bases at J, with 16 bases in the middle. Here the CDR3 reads CASSSNPVEGGYTF. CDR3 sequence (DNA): TGTGCCAGCAGCTCTAACCCCGTCGAGGGTGGCTACACCTTC.

CDR3 loop: CASRITFGTAYEQYF. The CDR3, as DNA: TGTGCCAGCAGAATTACTTTTGGGACAGCCTACGAGCAGTACTTC. J is TRBJ2-7 and V is TRBV27, with TRBD1 identical over 7 bases. The CDR3 is 15 residues long. V was clipped by 6 bases and J by 2 bases; unmatched bases: 10. The germline V gene encodes CDR1 MNHEY and CDR2 SMNVEV (reference sequence).

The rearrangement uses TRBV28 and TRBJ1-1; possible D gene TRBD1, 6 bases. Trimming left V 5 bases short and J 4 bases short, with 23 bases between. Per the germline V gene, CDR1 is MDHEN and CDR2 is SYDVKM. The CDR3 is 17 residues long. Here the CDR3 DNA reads TGTGCCAGCAGTCGACTCAGGGGATCGACCGTCGGCACTGAAGCTTTCTTT. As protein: CASSRLRGSTVGTEAFF.

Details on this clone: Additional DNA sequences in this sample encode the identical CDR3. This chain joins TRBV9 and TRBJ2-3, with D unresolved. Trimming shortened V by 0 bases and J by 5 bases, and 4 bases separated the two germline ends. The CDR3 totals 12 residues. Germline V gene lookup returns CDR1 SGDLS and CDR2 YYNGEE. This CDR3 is CASSVARDTQYF. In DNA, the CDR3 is TGTGCCAGCAGCGTAGCGCGAGATACGCAGTATTTT.

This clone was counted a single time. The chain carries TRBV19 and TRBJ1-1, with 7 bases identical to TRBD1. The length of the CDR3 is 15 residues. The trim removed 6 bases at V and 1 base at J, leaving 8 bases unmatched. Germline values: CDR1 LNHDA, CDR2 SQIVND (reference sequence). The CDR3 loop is CASRRNGQENTEAFF. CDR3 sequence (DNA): TGTGCCAGTAGGAGAAACGGACAGGAGAACACTGAAGCTTTCTTT.

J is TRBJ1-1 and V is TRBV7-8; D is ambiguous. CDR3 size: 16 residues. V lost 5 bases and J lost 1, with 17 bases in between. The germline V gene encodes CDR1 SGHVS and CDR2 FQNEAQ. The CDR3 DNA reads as TGTGCCAGCAGCCCTTTAACCTCCGCGAAGAACACTGAAGCTTTCTTT. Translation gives CASSPLTSAKNTEAFF.

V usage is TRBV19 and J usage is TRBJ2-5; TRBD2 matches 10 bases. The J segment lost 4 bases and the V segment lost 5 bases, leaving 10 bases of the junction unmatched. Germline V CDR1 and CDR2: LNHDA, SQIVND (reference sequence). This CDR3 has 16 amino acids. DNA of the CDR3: TGTGCCAGTAGTGGACCAGCGGGAGGGCCTAGAGAGACCCAGTACTTC. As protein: CASSGPAGGPRETQYF.

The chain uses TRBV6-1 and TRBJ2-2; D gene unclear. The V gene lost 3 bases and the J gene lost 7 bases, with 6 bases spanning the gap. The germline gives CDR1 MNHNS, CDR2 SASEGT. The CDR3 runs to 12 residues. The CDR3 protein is CASSDLSGELFF. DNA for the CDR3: TGTGCCAGCAGTGACCTGAGCGGGGAGCTGTTTTTT.

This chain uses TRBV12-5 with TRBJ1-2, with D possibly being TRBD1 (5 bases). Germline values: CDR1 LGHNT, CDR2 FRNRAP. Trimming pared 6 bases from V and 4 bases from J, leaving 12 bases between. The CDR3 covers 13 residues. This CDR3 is CASGRDGGYGYTF. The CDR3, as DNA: TGTGCTAGTGGACGGGACGGGGGCTATGGCTACACCTTC.

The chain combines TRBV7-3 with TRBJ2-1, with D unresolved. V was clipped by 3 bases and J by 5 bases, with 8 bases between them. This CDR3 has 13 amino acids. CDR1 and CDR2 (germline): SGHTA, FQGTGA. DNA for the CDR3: TGTGCCAGCAGCTTGACGCAGGACAATGAGCAGTTCTTC. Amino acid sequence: CASSLTQDNEQFF.

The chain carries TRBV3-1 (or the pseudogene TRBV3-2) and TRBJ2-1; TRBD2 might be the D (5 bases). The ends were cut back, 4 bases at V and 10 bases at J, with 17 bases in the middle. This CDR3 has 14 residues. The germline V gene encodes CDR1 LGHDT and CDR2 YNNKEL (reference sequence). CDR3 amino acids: CASSLSNEGREQFF. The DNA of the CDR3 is TGTGCCAGCAGCCTGTCCAACGAGGGTCGCGAGCAGTTCTTC.

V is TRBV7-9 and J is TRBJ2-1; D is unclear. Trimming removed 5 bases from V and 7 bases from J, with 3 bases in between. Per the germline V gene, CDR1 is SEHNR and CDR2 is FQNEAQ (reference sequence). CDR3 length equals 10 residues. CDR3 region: CASSVNEQFF. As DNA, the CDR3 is TGTGCCAGCAGCGTAAATGAGCAGTTCTTC.

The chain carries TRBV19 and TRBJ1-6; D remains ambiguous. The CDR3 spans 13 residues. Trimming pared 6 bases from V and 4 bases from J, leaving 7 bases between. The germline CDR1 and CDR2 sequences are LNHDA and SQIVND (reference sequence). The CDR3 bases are TGTGCCAGTAGGAACAATTATAATTCACCCCTCCACTTT. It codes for CASRNNYNSPLHF.

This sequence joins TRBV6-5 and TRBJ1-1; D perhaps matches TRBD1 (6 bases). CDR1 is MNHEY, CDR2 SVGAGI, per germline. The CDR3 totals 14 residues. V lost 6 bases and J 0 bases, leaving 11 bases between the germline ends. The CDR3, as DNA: TGTGCCAGCAGGCCCGGGACATTGAACACTGAAGCTTTCTTT. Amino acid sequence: CASRPGTLNTEAFF.

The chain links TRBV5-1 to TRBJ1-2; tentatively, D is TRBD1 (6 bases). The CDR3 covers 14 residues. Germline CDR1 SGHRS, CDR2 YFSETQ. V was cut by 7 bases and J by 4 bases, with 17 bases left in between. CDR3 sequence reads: CASSLDSYSYGYTF. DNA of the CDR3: TGCGCCAGCTCCCTGGACAGCTATTCCTATGGCTACACCTTC.

CDR3 protein: CASSERGQGYNQPQHF. The CDR3 DNA follows: TGCGCCAGCAGTGAGAGGGGACAGGGCTATAATCAGCCCCAGCATTTT. The V gene is TRBV10-1, the J gene TRBJ1-5; 9 nucleotides match TRBD1. V lost 2 bases, J lost 4 bases, and 6 bases stayed unmatched. Per the germline V gene, CDR1 is WNHNN and CDR2 is SYGVQD (reference sequence). The CDR3 covers 16 residues.

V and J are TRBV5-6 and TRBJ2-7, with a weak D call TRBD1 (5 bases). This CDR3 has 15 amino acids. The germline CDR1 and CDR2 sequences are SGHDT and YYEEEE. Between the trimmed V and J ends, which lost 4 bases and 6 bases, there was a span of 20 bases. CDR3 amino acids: CASSGTGLPGPEQYF. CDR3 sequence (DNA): TGTGCCAGCAGCGGCACAGGTCTTCCCGGCCCCGAGCAGTACTTC.

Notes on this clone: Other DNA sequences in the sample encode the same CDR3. The CDR3 DNA follows: TGCGCCAGCAGCTTGGCCGGGGAGACCCAGTACTTC. It translates to CASSLAGETQYF. J is TRBJ2-5 and V is TRBV5-1; D is undetermined. The CDR3 totals 12 residues. The V gene lost 0 bases and the J gene lost 5 bases, with 5 bases spanning the gap. Germline assignment: CDR1 SGHRS and CDR2 YFSETQ.

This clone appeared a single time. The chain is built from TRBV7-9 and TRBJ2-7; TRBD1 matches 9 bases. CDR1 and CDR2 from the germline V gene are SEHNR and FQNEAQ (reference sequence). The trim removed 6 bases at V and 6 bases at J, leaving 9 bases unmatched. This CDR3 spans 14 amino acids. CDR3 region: CASSTDRGVFEQYF. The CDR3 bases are TGTGCCAGCAGTACCGACAGGGGGGTATTCGAGCAGTACTTC.